The present T cell receptor (beta chain) was sequenced within a study of CD8 T cells in ankylosing spondylitis. TCRdb reprocessed the 5' RACE reads with MiXCR, giving one entry per CDR3 protein. Of approximately 150,000 distinct CDR3 sequences listed, roughly 44% are singletons. Findings and limits, study-wide: Earlier work had already found some motif variants in reactive arthritis synovial fluid and blood. The authors found the disease-linked clones to be CD8+ and relatively rare in peripheral blood.

Trimming took 0 bases from V and 6 from J; bases not matched to a gene: 10. CDR3 size: 17 residues. Looked up from germline, CDR1 is MDHEN and CDR2 is SYDVKM. On this clonotype itself: What it binds is not known.

The chain recombines TRBV28 with TRBJ1-5, with 8 bases fitting TRBD1. The receptor comes from a male donor with ankylosing spondylitis. Sequencing was done on a sample of synovial fluid, either unsorted or a sorted T cell fraction (not recorded which). DNA for the CDR3: TGTGCCAGCAGTTTATGGAGGTGGACAGGGCTAAGTCAGCCCCAGCATTTT. This gives the protein CASSLWRWTGLSQPQHF. The variable domain in full, with the rest retrieved from reference TRBV28 and TRBJ1-5, is DVKVTQSSRYLVKRTGEKVFLECVQDMDHENMFWYRQDPGLGLRLIYFSYDVKMKEKGDIPEGYSVSREKKERFSLILESASTNQTSMYLCASSLWRWTGLSQPQHFGDGTRLSIL.